This TCR beta chain was identified during a study of cytomegalovirus exposure and HLA in healthy donors. Study conclusions and caveats: In the 95 to 150 validation repertoires, about 95% of cluster scores exceeded 0, per a later analysis. Reported results showed that the classifier diagnosed cytomegalovirus status with high specificity and sensitivity. Associated with cytomegalovirus, according to the listing, were about 160 TCR beta chains.

Produced via immunoSEQ multiplex PCR; TCRdb's table is partial and in-frame only. This table has around 130,000 clones, about 90% appearing once. The CDR3 has 15 residues. V was clipped by 3 bases and J by 4 bases; unmatched bases: 7. CDR1 is LGHNA and CDR2 is YSLEER in the germline V gene. About this clone itself: Its antigen is unknown.

The chain links TRBV4-3 to TRBJ2-7, with 9 bases lining up with TRBD1. What was sequenced was PBMCs. The TCR comes from a man aged 25-45 years in good health and CMV-seronegative. The CDR3 loop is CASSHSSQGAYEQYF. CDR3 nucleotide sequence: TGCGCCAGCAGCCATTCTTCACAGGGGGCGTACGAGCAGTACTTC.